The 23 T cell receptor beta chains below come from one sample, sequenced in a study of blood T cell repertoires in COVID-19. Clones were sequenced by immunoSEQ multiplex PCR, and TCRdb holds only the in-frame ones, with some missing. Here the sample spans 150,000 or so clones, around 85% being singletons. Input material: peripheral blood. The receptors come from a woman aged 60 to 75 with acute or convalescent COVID-19.

The sample holds one count of this clone. The V gene is TRBV5-1, the J gene TRBJ1-3, with 9 positions matching TRBD1. After removal of 4 bases from V and 7 bases from J, the junction contained 6 bases not matched to a gene. CDR3 size: 14 residues. Germline loops: CDR1 SGHRS, CDR2 YFSETQ. The CDR3 nucleotides are TGCGCCAGCAGCATAGGACAGGGGAGGAACACCATATATTTT. Amino acid sequence: CASSIGQGRNTIYF. The full variable domain, with the rest looked up from reference TRBV5-1 and TRBJ1-3, is KAGVTQTPRYLIKTRGQQVTLSCSPISGHRSVSWYQQTPGQGLQFLFEYFSETQRNKGNFPGRFSGRQFSNSRSEMNVSTLELGDSALYLCASSIGQGRNTIYFGEGSWLTVV.

The rearrangement uses TRBV10-2 and TRBJ1-5; 10 bases map to TRBD1. With V trimmed by 2 bases and J by 4 bases, 2 bases remained unmatched. The CDR3 sequence is 15 residues long. Germline V lookup: CDR1 WSHSY, CDR2 SAAADI. The CDR3 DNA sequence: TGCGCCAGCAGTGAGAGGGGACAGGGGAATCAGCCCCAGCATTTT. This sequence encodes CASSERGQGNQPQHF.

The chain recombines TRBV5-8 with TRBJ1-3; the D gene is possibly TRBD1 (5 bases). Trimming left V 2 bases short and J 2 bases short, with 8 bases between. The CDR3 sequence is 14 residues long. The germline V gene encodes CDR1 SGHTS and CDR2 YDEGEE. The CDR3 DNA reads as TGTGCCAGCAGCTTAGGGACTACTGGAAACACCATATATTTT. It yields the protein CASSLGTTGNTIYF.

The rearrangement uses TRBV3-1 (or the pseudogene TRBV3-2) and TRBJ1-1, with 8 bases that match TRBD1. Unmatched junction bases numbered 2, after V lost 1 base and J lost 4 bases. This CDR3 contains 14 residues. Germline CDR1 reads LGHDT; CDR2 reads YNNKEL (reference sequence). This CDR3 reads CASSQGTGFTEAFF. DNA for the CDR3: TGTGCCAGCAGCCAAGGGACAGGGTTCACTGAAGCTTTCTTT.

The chain is built from TRBV14 and TRBJ2-5; TRBD2 matches 9 bases. J was trimmed by 5 bases and V by 3 bases; bases with no gene match: 16. This CDR3 contains 18 residues. Germline CDR1 reads SGHDN; CDR2 reads FVKESK. The CDR3 spells CASSHSGGGGASQETQYF. In nucleotides, the CDR3 is TGTGCCAGCAGCCACTCCGGGGGCGGGGGGGCTAGTCAGGAGACCCAGTACTTC.

V is TRBV14 and J is TRBJ2-5; 10 bases match TRBD1. With 0 bases clipped from V and 5 bases from J, the junction kept 6 bases outside the gene matches. This CDR3 spans 16 amino acids. Germline loops: CDR1 SGHDN, CDR2 FVKESK. This CDR3 reads CASSQDLTGGRETQYF. The CDR3 DNA reads as TGTGCCAGCAGCCAAGATCTGACAGGGGGCAGGGAGACCCAGTACTTC.

A word on this clone: Different DNA sequences within this sample yield the same CDR3. J is TRBJ1-1 and V is TRBV6-5; D ambiguous. This CDR3 is 13 amino acids long. CDR1 is MNHEY, CDR2 SVGAGI, per germline. Deletions cut 4 bases from V and 0 bases from J, with 6 bases between. Here the CDR3 reads CASSSPVNTEAFF. CDR3 nucleotides: TGTGCCAGCAGTTCTCCAGTGAACACTGAAGCTTTCTTT.

The J gene is TRBJ1-2, the V gene TRBV27; D uncertain. The CDR3 extends over 14 amino acids. Germline loops: CDR1 MNHEY, CDR2 SMNVEV (reference sequence). Trimming shortened V by 4 bases and J by 7 bases, and 16 bases separated the two germline ends. The CDR3 DNA follows: TGTGCCAGCAGTTCGAACAGCAGGACTTCTGGCTACACCTTC. This sequence encodes CASSSNSRTSGYTF.

This sequence joins TRBV7-9 and TRBJ1-1, with a weak D call TRBD1 (6 bases). CDR1 is SEHNR and CDR2 is FQNEAQ in the germline V gene (reference sequence). The CDR3 has 15 amino acids. The ends were cut back, 1 base at V and 1 base at J, with 10 bases in the middle. The CDR3 sequence: CASSLGDNSNTEAFF. The CDR3 coding sequence is TGTGCCAGCAGCTTAGGGGACAATTCGAACACTGAAGCTTTCTTT.

The rearrangement links TRBV7-9 to TRBJ2-5, with 7 bases that match TRBD2. V lost 4 bases to trimming and J lost 5 bases; unmatched junction nucleotides: 7. Looked up from germline, CDR1 is SEHNR and CDR2 is FQNEAQ (reference sequence). The CDR3 is 14 amino acids. This CDR3 is CASSSDRDYETQYF. The CDR3 nucleotides read TGTGCCAGCAGCTCCGACCGGGACTACGAGACCCAGTACTTC.

The genes are TRBV15 and TRBJ1-5, with D hard to call. V lost 5 bases and J 5 bases, leaving 16 bases between the germline ends. The CDR3 is made up of 15 amino acids. Germline V gene lookup returns CDR1 LNHNV and CDR2 YYDKDF (reference sequence). The CDR3 bases are TGTGCCACCAGCGACGGTCAGAGGGATTATCAGCCCCAGCATTTT. Protein sequence: CATSDGQRDYQPQHF.

This clone has only one observation. The V gene is TRBV9, the J gene TRBJ1-5, with D possibly TRBD1 on 5 matching bases. Germline V gene sequence: CDR1 SGDLS, CDR2 YYNGEE. CDR3 size: 16 residues. V shed 4 bases and J shed 1 base, with 15 bases lying between them. Here the CDR3 reads CASSPSAGGSNQPQHF. CDR3 nucleotides: TGTGCCAGCAGCCCCTCCGCCGGGGGAAGCAATCAGCCCCAGCATTTT. Variable domain in full (rest from reference TRBV9 and TRBJ1-5): DSGVTQTPKHLITATGQRVTLRCSPRSGDLSVYWYQQSLDQGLQFLIQYYNGEERAKGNILERFSAQQFPDLHSELNLSSLELGDSALYFCASSPSAGGSNQPQHFGDGTRLSIL.

The J gene is TRBJ1-1, the V gene TRBV5-4, with D maybe TRBD1 (5 bases). Trimming cost V 4 bases and J 0 bases, with 13 bases left between them. Per germline, CDR1 SGHNT and CDR2 YYREEE (reference sequence). This CDR3 is 15 amino acids long. This chain's CDR3 is CASSLWGGMNTEAFF. DNA for the CDR3: TGTGCCAGCAGCCTGTGGGGGGGGATGAACACTGAAGCTTTCTTT.

The chain is built from TRBV18 and TRBJ1-6; 9 bases match TRBD1. Germline V gives CDR1 KGHSH, CDR2 LQKENI. The CDR3 sequence is 15 residues long. V gave up 2 bases and J gave up 9 bases; unmatched junction bases: 5. CDR3 sequence (DNA): TGTGCCAGCTCACCAAGGACAGGGGAGGCTTCACCCCTCCACTTT. This codes for CASSPRTGEASPLHF.

In nucleotides, the CDR3 is TGTGCCAGCAGACTACTGCCTAATCAGCCCCAGCATTTT. Translated, it gives CASRLLPNQPQHF. The J gene is TRBJ1-5, the V gene TRBV6-5; no firm D call. Per germline, CDR1 MNHEY and CDR2 SVGAGI. V lost 6 bases, J lost 4 bases, and 10 bases lay in between. CDR3 length: 13 amino acids.

The V call is TRBV5-1, the J call TRBJ1-2, with D possibly TRBD1 on 5 matching bases. V was cut by 2 bases and J by 2 bases, with 13 bases left in between. CDR1 is SGHRS, CDR2 YFSETQ, per germline. The CDR3 extends over 15 amino acids. This CDR3 reads CASSLTPRQNYGYTF. Written as DNA, the CDR3 is TGCGCCAGCAGCTTAACCCCGAGACAGAACTATGGCTACACCTTC.

This clone turned up a few times. The genes are TRBV6-6 and TRBJ1-2, with 7 nucleotides matching TRBD1. V lost 2 bases, J lost 6 bases, and 6 bases stayed unmatched. CDR1 MNHNY and CDR2 SVGAGI come from the germline V gene (reference sequence). This CDR3 spans 14 amino acids. DNA for the CDR3: TGTGCCAGCAGTTACGGGACAGTTGCGCATGGCTACACCTTC. Translation gives CASSYGTVAHGYTF.

J is TRBJ1-3 and V is TRBV6-6; D possibly corresponds to TRBD1 (6 bases). The V and J ends lost 4 bases and 2 bases respectively, with 9 bases between them. Germline V gene sequence: CDR1 MNHNY, CDR2 SVGAGI (reference sequence). This CDR3 contains 14 residues. Written as DNA, the CDR3 is TGTGCCAGCAGTTTAGGGGGTACTGGAAACACCATATATTTT. As protein: CASSLGGTGNTIYF.

This chain connects TRBV5-1 to TRBJ1-6, with a possible D match to TRBD1 (6 bases). Germline loops: CDR1 SGHRS, CDR2 YFSETQ. Trimming removed 4 bases at V and 0 bases at J, with 14 bases between. The CDR3 runs 17 residues. The CDR3 DNA follows: TGCGCCAGCAGCCCGGGGGGGCCGAGCTCCTATAATTCACCCCTCCACTTT. Translated: CASSPGGPSSYNSPLHF.

A single count supports this clone. This sequence joins TRBV7-9 and TRBJ1-2; no definite D call. This CDR3 has 11 residues. V was pared by 5 bases and J by 7 bases, with 8 bases between. CDR1 SEHNR and CDR2 FQNEAQ come from the germline V gene (reference sequence). The CDR3 DNA follows: TGTGCCAGCAGCCGAGATGGTGGCTACACCTTC. It is translated as CASSRDGGYTF.

The V and J genes are TRBV19 and TRBJ2-4; D is possibly TRBD2 (6 bases). V was shortened by 4 bases and J by 5 bases, with 12 bases between the two germline ends. The CDR3 is made up of 14 amino acids. Germline values: CDR1 LNHDA, CDR2 SQIVND (reference sequence). This CDR3 is CASSSRGGENIQYF. The CDR3 DNA is TGTGCCAGTAGTAGCCGGGGCGGGGAAAACATTCAGTACTTC.

The CDR3 loop is CATSRGSGGTKNIQYF. Here the CDR3 DNA reads TGTGCCACCAGCAGAGGTAGCGGGGGAACCAAAAACATTCAGTACTTC. The rearrangement links TRBV15 to TRBJ2-4; 9 bases line up with TRBD2. The V segment lost 1 base and the J segment 2 bases; nucleotides outside the gene matches: 3. Germline V gene sequence: CDR1 LNHNV, CDR2 YYDKDF (reference sequence). This CDR3 spans 16 amino acids.

The chain links TRBV4-2 to TRBJ1-4, with 7 bases that match TRBD1. The CDR3 has 18 residues. V shed 0 bases, J shed 6 bases, and the junction held 13 bases outside the gene matches. CDR1 and CDR2 from the germline V gene are LGHNA and YNFKEQ. The DNA for the CDR3 is TGTGCCAGCAGCCAAGAATGGCCCCCGACAGGGTCTTATGAAAAACTGTTTTTT. This encodes CASSQEWPPTGSYEKLFF.